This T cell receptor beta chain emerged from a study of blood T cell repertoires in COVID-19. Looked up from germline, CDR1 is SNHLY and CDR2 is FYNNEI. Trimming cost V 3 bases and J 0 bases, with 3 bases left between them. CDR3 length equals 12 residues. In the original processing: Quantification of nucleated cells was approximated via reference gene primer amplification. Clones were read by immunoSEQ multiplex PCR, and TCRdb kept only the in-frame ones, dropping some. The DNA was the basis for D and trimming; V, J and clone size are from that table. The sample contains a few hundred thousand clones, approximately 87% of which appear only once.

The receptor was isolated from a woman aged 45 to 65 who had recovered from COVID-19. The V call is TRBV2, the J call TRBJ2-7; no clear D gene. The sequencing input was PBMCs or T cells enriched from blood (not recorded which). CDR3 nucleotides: TGTGCCAGCAGTGACATCTCCTACGAGCAGTACTTC. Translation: CASSDISYEQYF. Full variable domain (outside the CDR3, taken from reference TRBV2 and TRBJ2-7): EPEVTQTPSHQVTQMGQEVILRCVPISNHLYFYWYRQILGQKVEFLVSFYNNEISEKSEIFDDQFSVERPDGSNFTLKIRSTKLEDSAMYFCASSDISYEQYFGPGTRLTVT.